This record concerns one TCR beta chain sequence. Libraries were prepared by immunoSEQ multiplex PCR; TCRdb keeps only in-frame clonotypes and omits some of them. Of 850,000 to 1,200,000 clones listed, 60% to 80% were seen once; the top ten hold over 1.3%. This sample is drawn from a study of shared clonotypes between healthy human individuals. Trimming pared 6 bases from V and 0 bases from J, leaving 21 bases between. The germline CDR1 and CDR2 sequences are WNHNN and SYGVQD (reference sequence). The CDR3 sequence is 17 residues long. Material for sequencing was memory CD4+ T cells sorted from blood. Noted subset: CD45RA-negative fraction. The sequence derives from a man aged 18 to 29 in good health. The chain combines TRBV10-1 with TRBJ2-7; D perhaps matches TRBD2 (5 bases). Here the CDR3 DNA reads TGCGCCAGCAGGGGGTCTCTGGCGGGTCCGAGCTCCTACGAGCAGTACTTC. Its translation is CASRGSLAGPSSYEQYF.